This is a list of T cell receptor beta chains from one sample in a study of somatic mutations in cytotoxic T cells in rheumatoid arthritis. Sequencing used immunoSEQ multiplex PCR; TCRdb keeps in-frame clones, though not all of them. The sample lists some 17,000 clones, about four fifths occurring once. Material: CD8+ T cells sorted from blood. All receptors come from an adult with rheumatoid arthritis. CDR3s include the opening cysteine and the closing phenylalanine or tryptophan. Fields, in order: V gene, clone size, D gene, J gene, CDR3 DNA, CDR3 protein. The D gene is left open where the match is weak. The size of a clone is reported for some rows only, either as once, few or many, or as a class for expanded clones.

TRBV7-6	NA	TRBD2	TRBJ2-3	TGTGCCAGCAGCTTACAGAGCGGGGGGTTGGCAGATACGCAGTATTTT	CASSLQSGGLADTQYF
TRBV11-2	NA	TRBD1	TRBJ2-6	TGTGCCAGCAGCCCTCAGGACAGGCGTGGAGGGGCCAACGTCCTGACTTTC	CASSPQDRRGGANVLTF
TRBV13	NA	NA	TRBJ1-2	TGTGCCAGCAGCTTAGACATGGAACGAACTGAGGGCTACACCTTC	CASSLDMERTEGYTF
TRBV29-1	NA	NA	TRBJ2-5	TGCAGCGTTGAAGATAATAAGGGTAACCAAGAGACCCAGTACTTC	CSVEDNKGNQETQYF
TRBV10-3	few	NA	TRBJ1-1	TGTGCCATCGGGGGACATCAGAACACTGAAGCTTTCTTT	CAIGGHQNTEAFF
TRBV28	NA	TRBD1	TRBJ1-5	TGTGCCAGCAGTTACGGACAGGGGGTTGATCAGCCCCAGCATTTT	CASSYGQGVDQPQHF
TRBV9	NA	NA	TRBJ1-1	TGTGCCAGCAGCGTAGGAAGCAAGGGAGGCGCAAACACTGAAGCTTTCTTT	CASSVGSKGGANTEAFF
TRBV9	NA	TRBD2	TRBJ2-7	TGTGCCAGCACCGTACCTAGGGACTATTCCTACGAGCAGTACTTC	CASTVPRDYSYEQYF
TRBV5-1	once	NA	TRBJ1-1	TGCGCCAGCAGCTTATGGGGAGTGAACACTGAAGCTTTCTTT	CASSLWGVNTEAFF
TRBV29-1	NA	NA	TRBJ2-3	TGCAGCGTTGAATCGAGCCGTAGGCCTACAGATACGCAGTATTTT	CSVESSRRPTDTQYF
TRBV19	NA	NA	TRBJ1-5	TGTGCCAGTACCCCCACGGGGCAGAGCAATCAGCCCCAGCATTTT	CASTPTGQSNQPQHF
TRBV6-6	NA	TRBD1	TRBJ2-3	TGTGCCAGCAGTTACACCCAGACAGGGTTTAAGGATACGCAGTATTTT	CASSYTQTGFKDTQYF
TRBV5-1	NA	TRBD1	TRBJ1-2	TGCGCCAGCAGCGCTACAGGGGACTATGGCTACACCTTC	CASSATGDYGYTF